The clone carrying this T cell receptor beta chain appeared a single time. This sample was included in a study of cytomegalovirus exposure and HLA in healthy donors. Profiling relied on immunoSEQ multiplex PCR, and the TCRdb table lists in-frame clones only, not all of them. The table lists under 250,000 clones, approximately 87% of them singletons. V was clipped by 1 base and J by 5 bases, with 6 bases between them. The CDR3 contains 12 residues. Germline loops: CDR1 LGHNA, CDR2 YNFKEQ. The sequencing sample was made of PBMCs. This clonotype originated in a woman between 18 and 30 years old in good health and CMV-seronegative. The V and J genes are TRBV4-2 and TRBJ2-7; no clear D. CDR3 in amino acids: CASSQGSHEQYF. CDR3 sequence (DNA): TGTGCCAGCAGCCAAGGGTCGCACGAGCAGTACTTC.